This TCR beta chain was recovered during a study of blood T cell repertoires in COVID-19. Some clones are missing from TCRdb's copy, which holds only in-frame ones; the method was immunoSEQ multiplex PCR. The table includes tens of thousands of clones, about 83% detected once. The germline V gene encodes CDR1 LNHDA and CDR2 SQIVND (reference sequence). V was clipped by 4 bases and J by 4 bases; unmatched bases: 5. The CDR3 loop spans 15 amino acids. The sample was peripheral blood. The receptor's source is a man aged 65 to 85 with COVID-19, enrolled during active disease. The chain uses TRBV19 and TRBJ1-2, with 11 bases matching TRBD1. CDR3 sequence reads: CASSTGQGATYGYTF. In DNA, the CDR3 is TGTGCCAGTAGTACCGGACAGGGGGCGACCTATGGCTACACCTTC.